The 24 T cell receptor beta chains in this list originate from one sample, sequenced in a study of T cell responses to AZD1222 COVID-19 vaccine. Clones were sequenced by immunoSEQ multiplex PCR, and TCRdb holds only the in-frame ones, with some missing. The data show 120,000 or so clones, roughly nine tenths seen once. Sample: peripheral blood, taken on day 0 of AZD1222 vaccination. The receptors derive from an adult in good health.

The V gene is TRBV4-3, the J gene TRBJ1-2, with unresolved D. Looked up from germline, CDR1 is LGHNA and CDR2 is YSLEER. The CDR3 is made up of 13 amino acids. Between the trimmed V and J ends, which lost 1 base and 8 bases, there was a span of 11 bases. The CDR3 region has the DNA TGCGCCAGCAGCCAAGTTAACGACCGAGGCTACACCTTC. This codes for CASSQVNDRGYTF.

V and J are TRBV19 and TRBJ1-2; weak D call: TRBD1 (6 bases). The germline CDR1 and CDR2 sequences are LNHDA and SQIVND (reference sequence). The V and J ends lost 6 bases and 5 bases respectively, with 19 bases between them. This CDR3 region has 15 residues. CDR3 nucleotides: TGTGCCAGTAGCCCCGAAGGAGGGGGTTGGTATGGCTACACCTTC. Residues: CASSPEGGGWYGYTF.

The table lists this clone with a count of one. The chain has TRBV7-3 and TRBJ1-3; D gene uncertain. V lost 5 bases, J lost 2 bases, and 7 bases lay in between. The CDR3 sequence is 13 residues long. The germline V gene encodes CDR1 SGHTA and CDR2 FQGTGA. For the CDR3, the DNA is TGTGCCAGCAGCCGGGAACCTGGAAACACCATATATTTT. Its translation is CASSREPGNTIYF.

V usage is TRBV28 and J usage is TRBJ2-7; no firm D call. V was shortened by 3 bases and J by 1 base, with 19 bases between the two germline ends. This CDR3 is built from 17 residues. The V gene's germline CDR1 is MDHEN and CDR2 SYDVKM. The CDR3 spells CASSFPGLKENSYEQYF. In DNA, the CDR3 is TGTGCCAGCAGTTTTCCTGGCCTCAAAGAAAATTCCTACGAGCAGTACTTC.

V gene TRBV6-5 combines with J gene TRBJ1-2, with D tentatively TRBD1 (5 bases). CDR1 MNHEY and CDR2 SVGAGI come from the germline V gene. V gave up 0 bases and J gave up 0 bases, with 11 bases separating them. CDR3 size: 16 residues. The CDR3 DNA is TGTGCCAGCAGTTACTCGAGTGTAGGGGCTAACTATGGCTACACCTTC. Amino acids: CASSYSSVGANYGYTF.

This clone showed up just a few times. The chain has TRBV5-5 and TRBJ1-5; maybe TRBD1 (5 bases). This CDR3 region has 14 residues. Germline loops: CDR1 SGHKS, CDR2 YYEKEE (reference sequence). Trimming left V 0 bases short and J 5 bases short, with 9 bases between. The CDR3 coding sequence is TGTGCCAGCAGCTTGGGACAGTTAGATCAGCCCCAGCATTTT. Amino acids: CASSLGQLDQPQHF. The full variable domain, rest sourced from reference TRBV5-5 and TRBJ1-5, is DAGVTQSPTHLIKTRGQQVTLRCSPISGHKSVSWYQQVLGQGPQFIFQYYEKEERGRGNFPDRFSARQFPNYSSELNVNALLLGDSALYLCASSLGQLDQPQHFGDGTRLSIL.

The chain uses TRBV3-1 (or the pseudogene TRBV3-2) and TRBJ2-1; no definite D call. This CDR3 has 13 residues. Deletions cut 0 bases from V and 9 bases from J, with 9 bases between. CDR1 is LGHDT, CDR2 YNNKEL, per germline (reference sequence). The DNA for the CDR3 is TGTGCCAGCAGCCAAGATTATAGGAGTGAGCAGTTCTTC. This translates into CASSQDYRSEQFF.

V is TRBV28 and J is TRBJ2-3, with D uncertain. CDR3 length equals 11 residues. With 8 bases removed from V and 5 bases from J, the gap between germline ends came to 8 bases. CDR1 is MDHEN and CDR2 is SYDVKM in the germline V gene. CDR3 DNA sequence: TGTGCCAGCCGTAGGTTAGATACGCAGTATTTT. Its translation: CASRRLDTQYF.

This chain joins TRBV4-3 and TRBJ1-6; no definite D call. The germline V gene encodes CDR1 LGHNA and CDR2 YSLEER. Trimming left V 0 bases short and J 2 bases short, with 11 bases between. CDR3 length: 17 amino acids. Here the CDR3 reads CASSQEGPGAYNSPLHF. The CDR3 DNA reads as TGCGCCAGCAGCCAAGAAGGTCCCGGGGCCTATAATTCACCCCTCCACTTT.

The chain recombines TRBV19 with TRBJ2-7; 8 bases align to TRBD1. This CDR3 contains 14 residues. CDR1 is LNHDA and CDR2 is SQIVND in the germline V gene (reference sequence). The J segment lost 3 bases and the V segment lost 6 bases, leaving 7 bases of the junction unmatched. In DNA, the CDR3 is TGTGCCAGTAGCCGGGACAGGCCTATCTACGAGCAGTACTTC. It yields the protein CASSRDRPIYEQYF.

This clone has only one observation. The gene calls are TRBV9 and TRBJ2-2; 11 bases map to TRBD2. CDR1 and CDR2 (germline): SGDLS, YYNGEE. V dropped 0 bases and J dropped 5; count of bases not matched to a gene: 3. CDR3 length: 16 amino acids. CDR3 in DNA: TGTGCCAGCAGCGTAGCGGGGACTAGCGGAACCGGGGAGCTGTTTTTT. It is translated as CASSVAGTSGTGELFF.

The chain carries TRBV4-3 and TRBJ1-3; D not certain. Germline CDR1 is LGHNA and CDR2 is YSLEER. Trimming cost V 0 bases and J 5 bases, with 17 bases left between them. CDR3 length: 17 residues. CDR3 in DNA: TGCGCCAGCAGCCAAGATCCTGTACAAACCGCCCGAAACACCATATATTTT. Translating it yields CASSQDPVQTARNTIYF.

This chain connects TRBV23-1 to TRBJ2-7, with D possibly TRBD1 on 6 matching bases. Being an ORF, TRBV23-1 has a function that is uncertain. The CDR3 runs 15 residues. The germline V and J ends were trimmed by 3 bases and 0 bases, with 12 bases remaining between them. The CDR3 reads CASSHPPTGSYEQYF. In DNA, the CDR3 is TGCGCCAGCAGTCACCCACCGACAGGCTCCTACGAGCAGTACTTC.

This clone was seen only once. The chain carries TRBV2 and TRBJ2-7, with D tentatively TRBD1 (5 bases). Germline CDR1 and CDR2: SNHLY and FYNNEI. V was trimmed by 5 bases and J by 3 bases, leaving 17 bases between them. This CDR3 is 15 amino acids long. The CDR3 nucleotides read TGTGCCAGCAGTCCCCCCGACAGAAGTTACTACGAGCAGTACTTC. Amino acids: CASSPPDRSYYEQYF.

The chain uses TRBV11-2 and TRBJ1-2; 7 bases are shared with TRBD1. Losses at the gene ends were 3 bases for V and 6 bases for J; bases not matched to a gene: 4. This CDR3 is 13 amino acids long. Germline-derived CDR1 and CDR2 are SGHAT and FQNNGV. This CDR3 reads CASSFSDRDGYTF. In DNA form, the CDR3 reads TGTGCCAGCAGCTTCTCCGACAGGGATGGCTACACCTTC.

The chain uses TRBV4-1 and TRBJ2-7, with D maybe TRBD2 (5 bases). The germline V and J ends were trimmed by 1 base and 3 bases, with 16 bases remaining between them. Germline lookup yields CDR1 MGHRA and CDR2 YSYEKL. This CDR3 has 16 amino acids. In DNA form, the CDR3 reads TGCGCCAGCAGCCAAGTTGGCAGCGGACCGTACTACGAGCAGTACTTC. This translates into CASSQVGSGPYYEQYF.

V usage is TRBV7-8 and J usage is TRBJ1-1; a possible D gene is TRBD1 (5 bases). Germline V CDR1 and CDR2: SGHVS, FQNEAQ. CDR3 size: 15 residues. The V end was cut by 5 bases, the J end by 6 bases, with 19 bases between. The CDR3 region is CASSHPPREGPEAFF. The CDR3 DNA is TGTGCCAGCAGCCATCCGCCAAGGGAGGGACCTGAAGCTTTCTTT.

This chain connects TRBV10-3 to TRBJ2-6, with 7 positions matching TRBD2. The CDR3 runs to 15 residues. The J segment lost 2 bases and the V segment lost 7 bases, leaving 5 bases of the junction unmatched. Germline V lookup: CDR1 ENHRY, CDR2 SYGVKD. The CDR3: CAINGEGAGANVLTF. For the CDR3, the DNA is TGTGCCATCAATGGGGAGGGAGCTGGGGCCAACGTCCTGACTTTC.

The chain recombines TRBV28 with TRBJ2-5; either TRBD1 or TRBD2 may supply D (6 bases each). V gave up 5 bases and J gave up 9 bases, with 25 bases separating them. CDR1 MDHEN and CDR2 SYDVKM come from the germline V gene. CDR3 length equals 16 residues. The CDR3 sequence: CASSHTGGGSRSAQYF. In nucleotides, the CDR3 is TGTGCCAGCAGTCATACAGGAGGGGGGTCCAGGTCGGCCCAGTACTTC.

This clone was picked up a small number of times. The V gene is TRBV5-8, the J gene TRBJ1-1; no definite D call. Trimming removed 0 bases from V and 3 bases from J, with 6 bases in between. Per germline, CDR1 SGHTS and CDR2 YDEGEE. CDR3 length: 13 amino acids. In DNA, the CDR3 is TGTGCCAGCAGCTTGGGACTGGACACTGAAGCTTTCTTT. This sequence encodes CASSLGLDTEAFF.

The chain joins TRBV6-6 to TRBJ2-7; D perhaps matches TRBD1 (6 bases). This CDR3 is built from 14 residues. Germline V CDR1 and CDR2: MNHNY, SVGAGI (reference sequence). V was trimmed by 0 bases and J by 2 bases, leaving 8 bases between them. CDR3 coding DNA: TGTGCCAGCAGTTACTCACAGGGAGCCTACGAGCAGTACTTC. Protein sequence: CASSYSQGAYEQYF.

The chain links TRBV7-8 to TRBJ2-5, with 13 nucleotides matching TRBD2. The germline CDR1 and CDR2 sequences are SGHVS and FQNEAQ. The CDR3 has 16 amino acids. Trimming took 0 bases from V and 3 from J; bases not matched to a gene: 1. CDR3 in amino acids: CASSLAGLAGEETQYF. CDR3 in DNA: TGTGCCAGCAGCTTAGCCGGACTAGCGGGAGAAGAGACCCAGTACTTC.

The genes are TRBV27 and TRBJ2-7; 8 bases align to TRBD2. CDR1 is MNHEY, CDR2 SMNVEV, per germline (reference sequence). Trimming removed 5 bases from V and 6 bases from J; junction bases left unmatched: 15. The CDR3 is 16 amino acids. The CDR3 nucleotides are TGTGCCAGCAGTCCCCGGGGGGGGACTCCCTCGGGCGAGCAGTACTTC. Protein product: CASSPRGGTPSGEQYF.

The chain uses TRBV15 and TRBJ1-2, with unresolved D. The CDR3 extends over 13 amino acids. Trimming pared 3 bases from V and 1 base from J, leaving 6 bases between. Germline CDR1 reads LNHNV; CDR2 reads YYDKDF (reference sequence). The CDR3 region is CATSRLDNYGYTF. The CDR3 coding sequence is TGTGCCACCAGCAGGTTAGATAACTATGGCTACACCTTC.